Listed below are T cell receptor beta chains from one sample, sequenced in a study of neoadjuvant anti-PD-1 for oral cavity cancer. The assay was immunoSEQ multiplex PCR, and TCRdb's table has in-frame clones only and misses some. The table shows tens of thousands of clones, with under 85% occurring only once. The sequences come from PBMCs, collected before nivolumab (anti-PD-1) treatment. All receptors come from a person between 40 and 85 years old with oral cavity squamous cell carcinoma. Each CDR3 is given with its conserved first and last residue. A D gene is named only where the DNA matches it firmly. Clone size is given for some rows only: seen once, a few or many times, or a class if the clone is expanded.

j_gene: TRBJ1-1
v_gene: TRBV2
d_gene: NA
abundance: NA
CDR3aa: CASKKLVVETEAFF
CDR3nt: TGTGCCAGCAAAAAGTTGGTCGTGGAGACTGAAGCTTTCTTT

j_gene: TRBJ1-5
v_gene: TRBV7-2
d_gene: NA
abundance: NA
CDR3aa: CASSLGAQPQHF
CDR3nt: TGTGCCAGCAGCTTAGGCGCTCAGCCCCAGCATTTT

j_gene: TRBJ1-2
v_gene: TRBV11-2
d_gene: TRBD1
abundance: NA
CDR3aa: CASSLGTGLKGYTF
CDR3nt: TGTGCCAGCAGCCTCGGGACAGGCTTGAAAGGCTACACCTTC

j_gene: TRBJ1-4
v_gene: TRBV27
d_gene: NA
abundance: NA
CDR3aa: CASSQHATNEKLFF
CDR3nt: TGTGCCAGCAGCCAACATGCAACTAATGAAAAACTGTTTTTT

j_gene: TRBJ1-5
v_gene: TRBV19
d_gene: NA
abundance: NA
CDR3aa: CASSIATMNQPQHF
CDR3nt: TGTGCCAGTAGTATCGCGACTATGAATCAGCCCCAGCATTTT

j_gene: TRBJ1-5
v_gene: TRBV2
d_gene: NA
abundance: NA
CDR3aa: CASSGTDGVGQPQHF
CDR3nt: TGTGCCAGCAGTGGGACCGATGGGGTAGGGCAGCCCCAGCATTTT

j_gene: TRBJ1-5
v_gene: TRBV28
d_gene: NA
abundance: NA
CDR3aa: CASDGGRGNQPQHF
CDR3nt: TGTGCCAGCGATGGGGGCAGGGGAAATCAGCCCCAGCATTTT

j_gene: TRBJ2-1
v_gene: TRBV4-1
d_gene: NA
abundance: NA
CDR3aa: CASSQQGSGLYEQFF
CDR3nt: TGCGCCAGCAGCCAGCAAGGGAGTGGACTCTATGAGCAGTTCTTC

j_gene: TRBJ1-2
v_gene: TRBV25-1
d_gene: TRBD1
abundance: NA
CDR3aa: CASSENFGQGASYYGYTF
CDR3nt: TGTGCCAGCAGTGAGAATTTTGGACAGGGGGCGAGTTACTATGGCTACACCTTC

j_gene: TRBJ1-4
v_gene: TRBV29-1
d_gene: NA
abundance: NA
CDR3aa: CSVARLATNEKLFF
CDR3nt: TGCAGCGTAGCCCGACTTGCAACTAATGAAAAACTGTTTTTT

j_gene: TRBJ2-1
v_gene: TRBV28
d_gene: NA
abundance: few
CDR3aa: CASSLTAISKQFF
CDR3nt: TGTGCCAGCAGTTTAACCGCGATCAGTAAGCAGTTCTTC

j_gene: TRBJ2-6
v_gene: TRBV7-8
d_gene: NA
abundance: NA
CDR3aa: CASSFRDFLGGANVLTF
CDR3nt: TGTGCCAGCAGCTTCCGGGACTTCTTGGGTGGGGCCAACGTCCTGACTTTC

j_gene: TRBJ2-3
v_gene: TRBV11-2
d_gene: NA
abundance: NA
CDR3aa: CASSLGGRIADTQYF
CDR3nt: TGTGCCAGCAGCTTAGGTGGACGGATAGCAGATACGCAGTATTTT

j_gene: TRBJ1-3
v_gene: TRBV18
d_gene: NA
abundance: NA
CDR3aa: CASSRGQVRHTTGNTIYF
CDR3nt: TGTGCCAGCTCGCGGGGACAAGTCAGACATACCACTGGAAACACCATATATTTT

j_gene: TRBJ1-2
v_gene: TRBV19
d_gene: NA
abundance: NA
CDR3aa: CASSIGQVSYGYTF
CDR3nt: TGTGCCAGTAGTATTGGGCAGGTCAGCTATGGCTACACCTTC

j_gene: TRBJ1-1
v_gene: TRBV10-3
d_gene: TRBD1
abundance: NA
CDR3aa: CAIRGDRNTEAFF
CDR3nt: TGTGCCATCAGAGGGGACAGGAACACTGAAGCTTTCTTT

j_gene: TRBJ1-1
v_gene: TRBV5-1
d_gene: NA
abundance: few
CDR3aa: CASSLHGGLSTEAFF
CDR3nt: TGCGCCAGCAGCCTCCACGGGGGATTGAGCACTGAAGCTTTCTTT

j_gene: TRBJ1-1
v_gene: TRBV6-6
d_gene: TRBD1
abundance: few
CDR3aa: CASRSGTGRRSTEAFF
CDR3nt: TGTGCCAGCAGGTCCGGGACAGGACGACGGAGCACTGAAGCTTTCTTT

j_gene: TRBJ1-1
v_gene: TRBV19
d_gene: TRBD1
abundance: NA
CDR3aa: CASSIDGTGAAFF
CDR3nt: TGTGCCAGTAGTATAGACGGGACAGGGGCCGCTTTCTTT

j_gene: TRBJ2-3
v_gene: TRBV27
d_gene: TRBD2
abundance: few
CDR3aa: CASSQASGGGADTQYF
CDR3nt: TGTGCCAGCAGTCAAGCTAGCGGGGGCGGCGCAGATACGCAGTATTTT

j_gene: TRBJ2-2
v_gene: TRBV19
d_gene: TRBD2
abundance: NA
CDR3aa: CASRLGGTGMAGELFF
CDR3nt: TGTGCCAGTCGGCTCGGGGGGACGGGTATGGCCGGGGAGCTGTTTTTT

j_gene: TRBJ2-3
v_gene: TRBV11-2
d_gene: NA
abundance: NA
CDR3aa: CASSSVGLTTDTQYF
CDR3nt: TGTGCCAGCAGCTCAGTCGGACTAACTACAGATACGCAGTATTTT

j_gene: TRBJ1-1
v_gene: TRBV20-1
d_gene: NA
abundance: NA
CDR3aa: CSASRAGWAFF
CDR3nt: TGCAGTGCTAGCAGGGCAGGCTGGGCTTTCTTT

j_gene: TRBJ2-7
v_gene: TRBV28
d_gene: NA
abundance: NA
CDR3aa: CASGSGGEGSYEQYF
CDR3nt: TGTGCCAGCGGCTCAGGCGGCGAGGGTTCGTACGAGCAGTACTTC

j_gene: TRBJ1-4
v_gene: TRBV29-1
d_gene: NA
abundance: NA
CDR3aa: CSVGSGPLNEKLFF
CDR3nt: TGCAGCGTTGGATCCGGGCCCCTTAATGAAAAACTGTTTTTT

j_gene: TRBJ2-5
v_gene: TRBV19
d_gene: TRBD1
abundance: NA
CDR3aa: CASSIWTGDSSETQYF
CDR3nt: TGTGCCAGTAGTATATGGACAGGGGATTCTAGCGAGACCCAGTACTTC

j_gene: TRBJ2-5
v_gene: TRBV5-1
d_gene: NA
abundance: NA
CDR3aa: CASSAGRGRYQETQYF
CDR3nt: TGCGCCAGCAGCGCCGGACGGGGGAGGTACCAAGAGACCCAGTACTTC

j_gene: TRBJ1-1
v_gene: TRBV29-1
d_gene: NA
abundance: NA
CDR3aa: CSVGHGSLNTEAFF
CDR3nt: TGCAGCGTTGGACACGGGTCTTTAAACACTGAAGCTTTCTTT

j_gene: TRBJ1-2
v_gene: TRBV5-1
d_gene: NA
abundance: once
CDR3aa: CASSFTASGDYGYTF
CDR3nt: TGCGCCAGCAGCTTTACAGCGAGCGGGGACTATGGCTACACCTTC

j_gene: TRBJ2-1
v_gene: TRBV27
d_gene: TRBD2
abundance: NA
CDR3aa: CASSFDRGGTNEQFF
CDR3nt: TGTGCCAGCAGTTTCGACCGGGGGGGCACCAATGAGCAGTTCTTC

j_gene: TRBJ1-4
v_gene: TRBV15
d_gene: NA
abundance: NA
CDR3aa: CATSRDRGAEKLFF
CDR3nt: TGTGCCACCAGCAGAGACAGGGGAGCAGAAAAACTGTTTTTT